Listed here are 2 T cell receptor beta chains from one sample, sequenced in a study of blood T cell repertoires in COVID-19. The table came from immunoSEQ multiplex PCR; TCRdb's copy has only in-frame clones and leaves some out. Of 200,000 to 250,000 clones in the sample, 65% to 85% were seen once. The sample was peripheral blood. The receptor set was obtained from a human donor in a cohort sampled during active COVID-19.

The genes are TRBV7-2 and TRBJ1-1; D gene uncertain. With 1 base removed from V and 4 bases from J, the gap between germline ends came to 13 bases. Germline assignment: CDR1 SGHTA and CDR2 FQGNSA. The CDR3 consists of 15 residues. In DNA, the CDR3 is TGTGCCAGCAGCTTAGATGGGGAGGCGGGCACTGAAGCTTTCTTT. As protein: CASSLDGEAGTEAFF.

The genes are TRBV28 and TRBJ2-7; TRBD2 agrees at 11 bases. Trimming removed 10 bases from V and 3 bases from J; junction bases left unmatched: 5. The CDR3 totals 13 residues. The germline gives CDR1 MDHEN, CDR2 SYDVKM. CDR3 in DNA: TGTGCCACCTCTAGCGGGGGGAACTACGAGCAGTACTTC. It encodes CATSSGGNYEQYF.